This T cell receptor (beta chain) was observed in a study of blood T cell repertoires in COVID-19. This CDR3 spans 16 amino acids. The V gene end was trimmed by 4 bases and the J gene end by 10 bases; junction bases not matched to a gene: 9. The germline gives CDR1 SGHNT, CDR2 YYREEE (reference sequence). Per the original methods: How many nucleated cells were present was estimated from reference gene primer amplification. The assay was immunoSEQ multiplex PCR, and TCRdb's table has in-frame clones only and misses some. The V and J calls and clone size come from that table; D and trimming were worked out from the DNA. The table shows some 25,000 clones, with 65% to 85% occurring only once.

The sequencing sample was made of peripheral blood. The gene calls are TRBV5-4 and TRBJ1-6; TRBD1 agrees at 12 bases. This TCR came from a man in his fifties or sixties with active or convalescent COVID-19. In DNA form, the CDR3 reads TGTGCCAGCAGCCGGGGACAGGGGGCGTCGAGATCACCCCTCCACTTT. Translation: CASSRGQGASRSPLHF.